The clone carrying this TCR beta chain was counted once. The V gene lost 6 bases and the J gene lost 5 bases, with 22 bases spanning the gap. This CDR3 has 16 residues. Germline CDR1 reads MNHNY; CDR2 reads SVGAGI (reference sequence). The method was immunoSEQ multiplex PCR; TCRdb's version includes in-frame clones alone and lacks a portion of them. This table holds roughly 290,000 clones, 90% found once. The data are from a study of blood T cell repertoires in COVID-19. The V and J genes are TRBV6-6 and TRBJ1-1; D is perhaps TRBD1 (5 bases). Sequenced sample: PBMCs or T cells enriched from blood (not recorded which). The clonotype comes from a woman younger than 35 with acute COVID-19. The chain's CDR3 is CASRPLSGTRETEAFF. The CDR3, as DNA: TGTGCCAGCAGACCCCTTTCAGGGACCCGGGAGACTGAAGCTTTCTTT.